This T cell receptor beta chain was sequenced in a study of long-term antiretroviral therapy in people with HIV. Study-wide findings and caveats: Therapy changes, viral resistance and ART adherence were not documented in the available data.

It was version v3.0 of the immunoSEQ assay that was run at survey level. The repertoire was sequenced with immunoSEQ multiplex PCR; TCRdb's copy has only in-frame clones and lacks some. The sample lists 17,000 or so clones; about 81% were seen once. This CDR3 spans 12 amino acids. The germline gives CDR1 MDHEN, CDR2 SYDVKM. The junction had 1 base not matched to a gene; V was cut back by 9 bases and J by 1 base. The samples, holding about 0.95-10 million cryopreserved PBMC, were thawed before DNA extraction was carried out. Remarks on this clone: Its specificity is unknown.

The V gene is TRBV28, the J gene TRBJ2-7, with TRBD1 matching 9 bases. Sequencing was performed on unsorted PBMCs, taken 0.3 years after starting antiretroviral therapy. This TCR was recovered from a man between 18 and 35 years old with HIV. The CDR3 spells CASGQGSYEQYF. The CDR3, as DNA: TGTGCCAGTGGACAGGGGTCCTACGAGCAGTACTTC.